What follows are 20 T cell receptor beta chains derived from one specimen sequenced in a study of blood T cell repertoires in COVID-19. Profiled with immunoSEQ multiplex PCR; TCRdb holds only in-frame clones, not every one. The sample records roughly 150,000 clones, around 85% being singletons. Sequencing input: peripheral blood. The receptors were sampled from a man in his 60s with active or convalescent COVID-19.

The chain is built from TRBV10-3 and TRBJ2-6; D perhaps matches TRBD1 (8 bases). There are 22 residues in the CDR3. V was pared by 2 bases and J by 0 bases, with 26 bases between. Germline V CDR1 and CDR2: ENHRY, SYGVKD. In nucleotides, the CDR3 is TGTGCCATCAGTGAGCAAGGGAGGGCAGGGGGCGACACTCGCTCTGGGGCCAACGTCCTGACTTTC. It translates to CAISEQGRAGGDTRSGANVLTF.

The chain joins TRBV27 to TRBJ2-7; 8 bases agree with TRBD1. The CDR3 is 13 residues long. Germline trimming cut 7 bases from V and 7 bases from J; bases unmatched to any gene: 9. The V gene's germline CDR1 is MNHEY and CDR2 SMNVEV (reference sequence). In DNA, the CDR3 is TGTGCCAGCAACCGCGGACAGGGCAGAGAGCAGTACTTC. Translated: CASNRGQGREQYF.

As concerns this clone: Its ends do not fully match the called genes, so a read error is possible. The chain uses TRBV23-1 and TRBJ2-7, with D maybe TRBD2 (5 bases). TRBV23-1 is given ORF status, its function remaining uncertain. The CDR3 is 11 amino acids. The CDR3 DNA is TGCGCCCTAGAGGGATCCTGCGAGCAGTACTTC. This codes for CALEGSCEQYF.

The rearrangement joins TRBV3-1 (or the pseudogene TRBV3-2) to TRBJ2-7; maybe TRBD2 (6 bases). The CDR3 extends over 15 amino acids. Trimming shortened V by 2 bases and J by 4 bases, and 15 bases separated the two germline ends. Germline lookup yields CDR1 LGHDT and CDR2 YNNKEL (reference sequence). The CDR3 bases are TGTGCCAGCAGCCAACAACTAGCAGGTTCTTACGAGCAGTACTTC. Its translation: CASSQQLAGSYEQYF.

This clone has a single count. A much larger clone lies a single base off, so this may be a read error. The chain couples TRBV28 to TRBJ1-4; TRBD1 aligns across 8 bases. Per germline, CDR1 MDHEN and CDR2 SYDVKM. The CDR3 runs 15 residues. CDR3 nucleotide sequence: TGTACCAGCAGGAGCCAGGGGGCAGGATGGGAAAAACTGTTTTTT. The encoded protein is CTSRSQGAGWEKLFF.

This chain uses TRBV19 with TRBJ1-5; 7 positions match TRBD1. The CDR3 runs 15 residues. The germline gives CDR1 LNHDA, CDR2 SQIVND (reference sequence). Trimming took 6 bases from V and 4 from J; bases not matched to a gene: 9. For the CDR3, the DNA is TGTGCCAGTAGGACAGACAGGGCGAGGAATCAGCCCCAGCATTTT. This translates into CASRTDRARNQPQHF.

This chain connects TRBV18 to TRBJ1-4; unclear D gene. Trimming shortened V by 0 bases and J by 0 bases, and 11 bases separated the two germline ends. The CDR3 length is 17 residues. Germline V lookup: CDR1 KGHSH, CDR2 LQKENI. CDR3 loop: CASSPPKPGATNEKLFF. Written as DNA, the CDR3 is TGTGCCAGCTCACCACCGAAACCAGGCGCAACTAATGAAAAACTGTTTTTT.

The V and J genes are TRBV5-8 and TRBJ2-7; 8 nucleotides line up with TRBD1. V lost 5 bases to trimming and J lost 1 base; unmatched junction nucleotides: 8. Germline CDR1 is SGHTS and CDR2 is YDEGEE. The CDR3 spans 15 residues. CDR3 residues: CASSYQGAGSYEQYF. In DNA, the CDR3 is TGTGCCAGCAGTTATCAGGGGGCAGGTTCCTACGAGCAGTACTTC.

This clone was recorded only once. The chain has TRBV7-8 and TRBJ2-6, with D perhaps TRBD2 (5 bases). The CDR3 is made up of 18 amino acids. In germline, CDR1 is SGHVS, CDR2 FQNEAQ. V shed 2 bases and J shed 1 base, with 15 bases lying between them. CDR3 bases: TGTGCCAGCAGCTTACCCCGGGGTATAAGGTCTGGGGCCAACGTCCTGACTTTC. Translated, it gives CASSLPRGIRSGANVLTF. Together with reference TRBV7-8 and TRBJ2-6, the CDR3 gives the full variable domain: GAGVSQSPRYKVAKRGQDVALRCDPISGHVSLFWYQQALGQGPEFLTYFQNEAQLDKSGLPSDRFFAERPEGSVSTLKIQRTQQEDSAVYLCASSLPRGIRSGANVLTFGAGSRLTVL.

The genes are TRBV5-1 and TRBJ2-1; 10 nucleotides match TRBD2. The junction had 9 bases not matched to a gene; V was cut back by 7 bases and J by 5 bases. This CDR3 comprises 15 residues. The V gene's germline CDR1 is SGHRS and CDR2 YFSETQ. CDR3 in DNA: TGCGCCAGCCACCCGGGACTAGCGCAGGACAATGAGCAGTTCTTC. It codes for CASHPGLAQDNEQFF.

The J gene is TRBJ2-1, the V gene TRBV6-6, with a weak D call TRBD2 (5 bases). This CDR3 spans 13 amino acids. V lost 2 bases to trimming and J lost 3 bases, with 5 bases between them. CDR1 is MNHNY and CDR2 is SVGAGI in the germline V gene (reference sequence). DNA of the CDR3: TGTGCCAGCAGTTACCGGGACTACAATGAGCAGTTCTTC. This translates into CASSYRDYNEQFF.

The chain combines TRBV10-3 with TRBJ1-5, with 7 bases identical to TRBD1. The CDR3 runs to 13 residues. With V trimmed by 10 bases and J by 3 bases, 6 bases remained unmatched. CDR1 and CDR2 (germline): ENHRY, SYGVKD. CDR3 residues: CASHGTDNQPQHF. The CDR3 DNA sequence: TGTGCCAGCCATGGGACAGACAATCAGCCCCAGCATTTT.

The V call is TRBV9, the J call TRBJ1-2; TRBD1 aligns across 9 bases. The V gene end was trimmed by 2 bases and the J gene end by 8 bases; junction bases not matched to a gene: 1. CDR1 and CDR2 from the germline V gene are SGDLS and YYNGEE. The CDR3 sequence is 12 residues long. The CDR3 here is CASSVTGGGYTF. CDR3 nucleotide sequence: TGTGCCAGCAGCGTTACAGGGGGCGGCTACACCTTC.

On this clone: At one end, the junction sequence differs from germline, possibly due to a read error. The chain is built from TRBV27 and TRBJ2-7, with 11 bases matching TRBD2. Germline lookup yields CDR1 MNHEY and CDR2 SMNVEV (reference sequence). The CDR3 is made up of 11 amino acids. The CDR3 sequence: CASSGSSGRSF. The CDR3 nucleotides read TGTGCCAGCAGTGGCTCTAGCGGGAGGTCCTTC.

V is TRBV25-1 and J is TRBJ1-3; D remains unclear. This CDR3 has 15 amino acids. The germline V and J ends were trimmed by 4 bases and 3 bases, with 13 bases remaining between them. Germline CDR1 MGHDK, CDR2 SYGVNS. The CDR3 region has the DNA TGTGCCAGCAGTGGACCGGAGGTTTATGGAAACACCATATATTTT. Translating it yields CASSGPEVYGNTIYF.

The rearrangement links TRBV27 to TRBJ2-7, with D possibly matching TRBD2 (5 bases). The V gene lost 0 bases and the J gene lost 4 bases, with 19 bases spanning the gap. Germline CDR1 is MNHEY and CDR2 is SMNVEV (reference sequence). This CDR3 comprises 17 residues. The CDR3 nucleotides read TGTGCCAGCAGTTTATCTGTCAGCGGTTTGGTGGGGTACGAGCAGTACTTC. Translation: CASSLSVSGLVGYEQYF.

V is TRBV5-1 and J is TRBJ1-5, with D uncertain. This CDR3 region has 15 residues. V was cut by 0 bases and J by 2 bases, with 9 bases left in between. In germline, CDR1 is SGHRS, CDR2 YFSETQ. The CDR3 sequence is CASSLAGMGNQPQHF. The CDR3 nucleotides are TGCGCCAGCAGCTTGGCGGGTATGGGCAATCAGCCCCAGCATTTT.

V is TRBV15 and J is TRBJ2-5, with D perhaps matching TRBD2 (6 bases). Per the germline V gene, CDR1 is LNHNV and CDR2 is YYDKDF (reference sequence). V gave up 3 bases and J gave up 2 bases, with 16 bases separating them. This CDR3 has 16 amino acids. DNA of the CDR3: TGTGCCACCAGCAGGAGCCCGGGACTTAGACAAGAGACCCAGTACTTC. As protein: CATSRSPGLRQETQYF.

The chain has TRBV9 and TRBJ2-7, with D tentatively TRBD2 (6 bases). Germline values: CDR1 SGDLS, CDR2 YYNGEE. The CDR3 has 15 residues. V dropped 0 bases and J dropped 0 bases, with 10 bases sitting between them. The CDR3: CASSVAIGSSYEQYF. CDR3 nucleotides: TGTGCCAGCAGCGTAGCTATCGGGAGCTCCTACGAGCAGTACTTC.

This clone was recorded only once. The rearrangement joins TRBV3-1 (or the pseudogene TRBV3-2) to TRBJ1-2; unclear D gene. From germline, CDR1 is LGHDT and CDR2 YNNKEL (reference sequence). V lost 7 bases and J lost 7, with 19 bases in between. This CDR3 contains 14 residues. For the CDR3, the DNA is TGTGCCAGCACCACCAGTTCGGGATCCTCTGGCTACACCTTC. Encoded protein: CASTTSSGSSGYTF.